The TCR beta chain described here comes from a study of T-cell memory formation after mild COVID-19. Background on the study: TCR clusters were mostly confined to one donor each.

This clonotype appeared a few times. Its antigen is as yet unknown. Germline assignment: CDR1 SGHVS and CDR2 FNYEAQ. The V end was cut by 4 bases, the J end by 0 bases, with 6 bases between. The CDR3 spans 13 residues. Regarding the study as a whole: Mainly in CM and EM were contracting CD4+ clones; CD8+ were in EMRA.

It was 5'RACE with constant-segment primers that produced the TCR alpha and TCR beta cDNA libraries, which carried sample barcodes and UMIs. From the 5' RACE reads, TCRdb called clonotypes with MiXCR, one entry per CDR3 protein. Of 150,000 to 200,000 distinct CDR3 sequences in the sample, approximately 16% are singletons; the top ten hold more than 2%. The rearrangement uses TRBV7-6 and TRBJ2-5; no firm D call. This TCR was recovered from an adult woman who had mild COVID-19 (a few samples of this study predate the infection). Cell type and time point are not known. The source material was PBMCs or a T cell subset sorted from them (not recorded which). Written as DNA, the CDR3 is TGTGCCAGCAGCTCCCGGAACCAAGAGACCCAGTACTTC. Amino acids: CASSSRNQETQYF.